The rows below give T cell receptor beta chains drawn from one sample of a study of T cell responses to AZD1222 COVID-19 vaccine. Data came from immunoSEQ multiplex PCR; TCRdb stores just in-frame clones and leaves some out. The sample includes about 150,000 clones, around 89% of them seen just once. Material: peripheral blood, obtained on day 0 of AZD1222 vaccination. These receptors came from an adult in good health. The CDR3 runs from the conserved cysteine through the conserved F or W. D genes are given only for firm matches. Expanded clones are given a class, and other clones once, few, many or no size at all.

J	V	size	D	CDR3	DNA
TRBJ2-5	TRBV10-2	.	.	CASSGALETQYF	TGCGCCAGCAGTGGTGCTCTCGAGACCCAGTACTTC
TRBJ1-6	TRBV12-3/TRBV12-4	.	TRBD1	CASRTGRTSPLHF	TGTGCCAGCAGGACAGGGAGAACCTCACCCCTCCACTTT
TRBJ1-2	TRBV28	once	.	CASSRPQSSYTF	TGTGCCAGCAGTCGACCCCAAAGTAGCTACACCTTC
TRBJ1-5	TRBV7-9	.	TRBD1	CASSPGTGNQPQHF	TGTGCCAGCAGCCCCGGGACAGGCAATCAGCCCCAGCATTTT
TRBJ2-4	TRBV12-5	few	TRBD1	CASAWRSGQGANIQYF	TGTGCTAGTGCCTGGCGGTCCGGACAGGGGGCCAACATTCAGTACTTC
TRBJ1-5	TRBV4-3	.	.	CASSQVRDGDVNSNQPQHF	TGCGCCAGCAGCCAAGTCAGGGACGGAGATGTGAATAGCAATCAGCCCCAGCATTTT
TRBJ2-5	TRBV6-6	.	TRBD2	CASTRAGTGETQYF	TGTGCCAGCACACGAGCGGGAACGGGGGAGACCCAGTACTTC
TRBJ2-1	TRBV18	.	.	CASSNILGGIGEQFF	TGTGCCAGCTCAAACATACTAGGAGGAATCGGTGAGCAGTTCTTC
TRBJ1-2	TRBV14	.	.	CASSPGTANYGYTF	TGTGCCAGCAGCCCCGGGACGGCCAACTATGGCTACACCTTC
TRBJ2-7	TRBV11-3	.	.	CASSSPFRAAYEQYF	TGTGCCAGCAGCTCCCCGTTCCGAGCGGCCTACGAGCAGTACTTC
TRBJ1-3	TRBV7-2	.	.	CASSLESSGGLGNTIYF	TGTGCCAGCAGCTTAGAATCGTCCGGGGGACTGGGAAACACCATATATTTT
TRBJ2-7	TRBV21-1	.	.	CARIAVAYEQYF	TGTGCCAGAATAGCGGTTGCGTACGAGCAGTACTTC
TRBJ2-4	TRBV4-3	.	TRBD2	CASSQAVGREGSNIQYF	TGCGCCAGCAGCCAAGCTGTGGGGCGGGAGGGGTCCAACATTCAGTACTTC
TRBJ2-1	TRBV6-6	few	.	CASSYAGTMVDDEQFF	TGTGCCAGCAGCTATGCGGGGACAATGGTCGACGATGAGCAGTTCTTC
TRBJ1-3	TRBV2	.	.	CASRAAYSGNTIYF	TGTGCCAGCAGGGCGGCTTACTCTGGAAACACCATATATTTT
TRBJ1-2	TRBV4-3	.	TRBD1	CASSQDQQGNYGYTF	TGCGCCAGCAGCCAAGATCAACAGGGGAACTATGGCTACACCTTC
TRBJ1-1	TRBV18	.	.	CASSPDPVGTEAFF	TGTGCCAGCTCACCAGATCCAGTCGGCACTGAAGCTTTCTTT
TRBJ2-3	TRBV6-2/TRBV6-3	.	.	CASSYLPGGTPYSTDTQYF	TGTGCCAGCAGTTACTTACCGGGCGGGACTCCCTATTCCACAGATACGCAGTATTTT
TRBJ2-1	TRBV7-6	once	.	CASSLTSNEQFF	TGTGCCAGCAGCCTAACCTCCAATGAGCAGTTCTTC